This is a list of T cell receptor beta chains from one sample in a study of blood T cell repertoires in COVID-19. The method was immunoSEQ multiplex PCR; TCRdb's version includes in-frame clones alone and lacks a portion of them. The sample shows fewer than 250,000 clones, more than 80% of them seen only once. The sample was PBMCs or T cells enriched from blood (not recorded which). These receptors were obtained from a woman under 30 who had recovered from COVID-19. Both conserved end residues are part of each CDR3. D genes are given only for firm matches. Size values are once, few and many counts, or a class for expanded clones, and some rows have none.

V	size	D	J	CDR3	DNA
TRBV7-9	NA	NA	TRBJ2-2	CASSLPPGEDGELFF	TGTGCCAGCAGCCTACCGCCGGGGGAAGACGGGGAGCTGTTTTTT
TRBV3-1/TRBV3-2	NA	TRBD1	TRBJ1-1	CASSQGYRGTEAFF	TGTGCCAGCAGCCAAGGTTACAGGGGAACTGAAGCTTTCTTT
TRBV2	NA	NA	TRBJ2-7	CASSEYLTTYEQYF	TGTGCCAGCAGTGAATACCTGACAACCTACGAGCAGTACTTC
TRBV5-5	NA	NA	TRBJ2-5	CAGGVGGAQQETQYF	TGTGCCGGAGGGGTTGGAGGTGCCCAACAAGAGACCCAGTACTTC
TRBV7-9	NA	NA	TRBJ1-2	CASSPMNRANYGYTF	TGTGCCAGCAGCCCCATGAACAGGGCAAACTATGGCTACACCTTC
TRBV28	NA	NA	TRBJ2-1	CASSLGPPKYNEQFF	TGTGCCAGCAGCCTAGGTCCCCCGAAATACAATGAGCAGTTCTTC
TRBV5-1	NA	NA	TRBJ1-6	CASSLDTDSNNSPLHF	TGCGCCAGCAGCTTGGATACAGACAGTAATAATTCACCCCTCCACTTT
TRBV4-2	NA	NA	TRBJ2-2	CASSQDRVDTGELFF	TGTGCCAGCAGCCAAGACAGGGTGGACACCGGGGAGCTGTTTTTT
TRBV6-2/TRBV6-3	NA	TRBD1	TRBJ1-6	CASSRDRTSPLHF	TGTGCCAGCAGCAGGGACAGAACCTCACCCCTCCACTTT
TRBV5-6	NA	TRBD1	TRBJ1-2	CASSRDRWGANYGYTF	TGTGCCAGCAGCCGGGACAGGTGGGGAGCTAACTATGGCTACACCTTC
TRBV12-3/TRBV12-4	NA	NA	TRBJ1-3	CATAGVSGNTIYF	TGTGCCACCGCAGGGGTATCTGGAAACACCATATATTTT
TRBV7-6	few	NA	TRBJ2-2	CASSLSRRAPSTGELFF	TGTGCCAGCAGCTTAAGTCGGCGGGCACCATCCACCGGGGAGCTGTTTTTT
TRBV29-1	NA	TRBD1	TRBJ2-7	CSVERQGSYEQYF	TGCAGCGTTGAACGACAGGGGTCCTACGAGCAGTACTTC
TRBV6-5	NA	TRBD1	TRBJ1-6	CASREGDRGSPLHF	TGTGCCAGCAGGGAGGGGGACAGGGGATCACCCCTCCACTTT
TRBV5-1	NA	TRBD1	TRBJ2-7	CASSSRQGINYEQYF	TGCGCCAGCAGCTCGCGACAGGGAATAAATTACGAGCAGTACTTC
TRBV3-1/TRBV3-2	NA	TRBD1	TRBJ1-1	CATGQGIGAFF	TGTGCCACCGGACAGGGGATAGGAGCTTTCTTT
TRBV9	NA	TRBD1	TRBJ1-2	CASSGRTGYANYGYTF	TGTGCCAGCAGCGGACGGACAGGGTACGCTAACTATGGCTACACCTTC
TRBV10-3	NA	NA	TRBJ1-2	CAISVSQRNSTF	TGTGCCATCAGTGTTTCGCAGCGGAATAGCACCTTC
TRBV5-4	NA	NA	TRBJ2-7	CASSLVGGVSEQYF	TGTGCCAGCAGCTTGGTTGGCGGGGTCTCTGAGCAGTACTTC
TRBV12-3/TRBV12-4	NA	TRBD1	TRBJ1-2	CAIQGAGDYGYTF	TGTGCCATACAGGGGGCCGGTGACTATGGCTACACCTTC
TRBV7-9	NA	NA	TRBJ2-5	CASTRNSDQETQYF	TGTGCCAGCACAAGAAACAGTGACCAAGAGACCCAGTACTTC
TRBV14	NA	TRBD1	TRBJ2-7	CASSHPPGQGEYEQYF	TGTGCCAGCAGCCACCCCCCGGGACAGGGTGAATACGAGCAGTACTTC
TRBV20-1	NA	NA	TRBJ1-1	CSATRSTEAFF	TGCAGTGCAACCCGTAGTACTGAAGCTTTCTTT
TRBV27	NA	NA	TRBJ1-5	CASRSSGIPNQPQHF	TGTGCCAGCAGGTCATCCGGGATTCCTAATCAGCCCCAGCATTTT
TRBV7-2	NA	NA	TRBJ1-2	CASSSGIHYGYTF	TGTGCCAGCAGCTCCGGGATCCACTATGGCTACACCTTC
TRBV5-1	NA	TRBD2	TRBJ2-1	CASSLFGGGTYNEQFF	TGCGCCAGCAGCTTGTTCGGCGGGGGGACATACAATGAGCAGTTCTTC
TRBV14	NA	NA	TRBJ2-5	CASSQDWRQETQYF	TGTGCCAGCAGCCAAGATTGGAGACAGGAGACCCAGTACTTC
TRBV12-3/TRBV12-4	NA	NA	TRBJ1-2	CASSLGVRGGYTF	TGTGCCAGCAGTTTAGGGGTGCGGGGTGGCTACACCTTC
TRBV7-9	once	NA	TRBJ2-1	CASTSYNEQFF	TGTGCCAGCACATCGTACAATGAGCAGTTCTTC
TRBV21-1	NA	NA	TRBJ1-3	CASSKARSPRHKEGTIYF	TGTGCCAGCAGCAAAGCCCGATCTCCGAGACACAAGGAAGGCACCATATATTTT
TRBV6-5	NA	NA	TRBJ2-7	CASSLQAPYEQYF	TGTGCCAGCAGTCTACAGGCCCCCTACGAGCAGTACTTC
TRBV10-3	NA	TRBD1	TRBJ1-3	CAIQDRVLGNTIYF	TGTGCCATCCAGGACAGGGTTCTTGGGAACACCATATATTTT
TRBV11-2	NA	TRBD2	TRBJ2-7	CASSFGGGVYYEQYF	TGTGCCAGCAGCTTCGGCGGGGGAGTTTACTACGAGCAGTACTTC
TRBV12-3/TRBV12-4	NA	NA	TRBJ2-5	CASSFRAQETQYF	TGTGCCAGCAGTTTCAGGGCCCAAGAGACCCAGTACTTC
TRBV12-5	NA	TRBD2	TRBJ2-5	CASGLRLAGGRQKAETQYF	TGTGCTAGTGGTTTGAGGCTAGCGGGGGGTCGGCAAAAGGCGGAGACCCAGTACTTC
TRBV4-1	NA	NA	TRBJ1-2	CASSQDLGGRGYTF	TGCGCCAGCAGCCAAGATTTAGGCGGCCGCGGCTACACCTTC
TRBV5-1	once	NA	TRBJ2-3	CASKNGDSPSTDTQYF	TGCGCCAGCAAAAATGGGGACTCTCCTAGCACAGATACGCAGTATTTT
TRBV24-1	NA	NA	TRBJ2-2	CATSDSTGPGELFF	TGTGCCACCAGTGATAGCACAGGGCCCGGGGAGCTGTTTTTT
TRBV11-3	NA	TRBD2	TRBJ2-3	CASSLGSSGGAGDTQYF	TGTGCCAGCAGCTTAGGGTCTAGCGGGGGGGCGGGCGATACGCAGTATTTT
TRBV7-9	few	TRBD1	TRBJ1-1	CASSSTGQGGTEAFF	TGTGCCAGCAGCTCGACCGGACAGGGGGGCACTGAAGCTTTCTTT
TRBV6-5	NA	NA	TRBJ1-4	CASVNEKLFF	TGTGCCAGCGTAAATGAAAAACTGTTTTTT
TRBV25-1	many	TRBD1	TRBJ1-6	CASATGTDNSPLHF	TGTGCCAGCGCAACCGGGACAGATAATTCACCCCTCCACTTT
TRBV6-5	once	NA	TRBJ1-6	CASSYGADSYNSPLHF	TGTGCCAGCAGTTACGGGGCTGACAGTTATAATTCACCCCTCCACTTT
TRBV3-1/TRBV3-2	NA	TRBD2	TRBJ2-7	CASSQDVPGLAGYEQYF	TGTGCCAGCAGCCAAGATGTACCGGGACTAGCGGGGTACGAGCAGTACTTC
TRBV28	NA	NA	TRBJ1-4	CASSLTLREATNEKLFF	TGTGCCAGCAGTTTAACCCTAAGGGAGGCAACTAATGAAAAACTGTTTTTT